The rows below give T cell receptor beta chains drawn from one sample of a study of blood T cell repertoires in COVID-19. TCRdb keeps only in-frame clones here, not all; method: immunoSEQ multiplex PCR. The sample comprises under 95,000 clones, approximately 90% of which are singletons, and roughly 2.6% rests with the top ten. Sequences were obtained from peripheral blood. Receptors were obtained from a man between 50 and 59 years old with COVID-19, enrolled during active disease. The CDR3 runs from the conserved cysteine through the conserved F or W. Fields, in order: CDR3 protein, CDR3 DNA, D gene, J gene, clone size, V gene. D genes are given only for firm matches. Clone size is given for some rows only: seen once, a few or many times, or a class if the clone is expanded.

cdr3_aa: CASSPRTGRLVNEQFF
cdr3_nt: TGCGCCAGCAGCCCACGGACAGGGAGATTGGTCAATGAGCAGTTCTTC
d_call: TRBD1
j_call: TRBJ2-1
clone_size: -
v_call: TRBV5-1

cdr3_aa: CASRLGGGTDTQYF
cdr3_nt: TGTGCAAGTCGCTTAGGGGGGGGCACAGATACGCAGTATTTT
d_call: -
j_call: TRBJ2-3
clone_size: -
v_call: TRBV12-2

cdr3_aa: CAIGRSGTDTQYF
cdr3_nt: TGTGCCATCGGGAGATCTGGAACAGATACGCAGTATTTT
d_call: -
j_call: TRBJ2-3
clone_size: -
v_call: TRBV2

cdr3_aa: CASSSRMGETQYF
cdr3_nt: TGTGCCAGCAGCTCGCGGATGGGAGAGACCCAGTACTTC
d_call: -
j_call: TRBJ2-5
clone_size: -
v_call: TRBV7-2

cdr3_aa: CASSYFTGANQPQHF
cdr3_nt: TGTGCCAGCAGTTACTTTACAGGGGCTAATCAGCCCCAGCATTTT
d_call: TRBD1
j_call: TRBJ1-5
clone_size: -
v_call: TRBV6-5

cdr3_aa: CASSNRGTGYEQYF
cdr3_nt: TGTGCCAGCAGTAACAGGGGTACGGGCTACGAGCAGTACTTC
d_call: TRBD1
j_call: TRBJ2-7
clone_size: -
v_call: TRBV27

cdr3_aa: CSVTGTSYTGELFF
cdr3_nt: TGCAGCGTTACCGGGACTTCTTACACCGGGGAGCTGTTTTTT
d_call: -
j_call: TRBJ2-2
clone_size: -
v_call: TRBV29-1

cdr3_aa: CASSQDPRTSRKETQYF
cdr3_nt: TGTGCCAGCAGCCAAGATCCGAGGACTAGCCGAAAAGAGACCCAGTACTTC
d_call: TRBD2
j_call: TRBJ2-5
clone_size: -
v_call: TRBV4-2

cdr3_aa: CASSLVGGGINEQFF
cdr3_nt: TGTGCCAGCAGCTTGGTCGGCGGGGGGATTAATGAGCAGTTCTTC
d_call: TRBD2
j_call: TRBJ2-1
clone_size: -
v_call: TRBV7-2

cdr3_aa: CASSLDGLAGVSETQYF
cdr3_nt: TGTGCCAGCAGCTTAGATGGGCTAGCGGGAGTGAGTGAGACCCAGTACTTC
d_call: TRBD2
j_call: TRBJ2-5
clone_size: -
v_call: TRBV11-3

cdr3_aa: CASSWPEDTGELFF
cdr3_nt: TGTGCCAGCAGCTGGCCCGAGGACACCGGGGAGCTGTTTTTT
d_call: -
j_call: TRBJ2-2
clone_size: few
v_call: TRBV7-9

cdr3_aa: CASRTGTGGPEAFF
cdr3_nt: TGTGCCAGCAGAACCGGGACAGGGGGCCCTGAAGCTTTCTTT
d_call: TRBD1
j_call: TRBJ1-1
clone_size: -
v_call: TRBV2

cdr3_aa: CASGPGSTNEKLFF
cdr3_nt: TGTGCCAGCGGTCCGGGATCGACTAATGAAAAACTGTTTTTT
d_call: -
j_call: TRBJ1-4
clone_size: -
v_call: TRBV2

cdr3_aa: CASSRDNVDTQYF
cdr3_nt: TGTGCCAGCAGCCGAGATAATGTGGATACGCAGTATTTT
d_call: -
j_call: TRBJ2-3
clone_size: -
v_call: TRBV7-8

cdr3_aa: CASSWDRGLCEQYF
cdr3_nt: TGCGCCAGCAGCTGGGACAGGGGACTCTGCGAGCAGTACTTC
d_call: TRBD1
j_call: TRBJ2-7
clone_size: -
v_call: TRBV10-1

cdr3_aa: CASSQAFSTDTQYF
cdr3_nt: TGTGCCAGCAGCCAAGCGTTCAGCACAGATACGCAGTATTTT
d_call: -
j_call: TRBJ2-3
clone_size: once
v_call: TRBV3-1/TRBV3-2

cdr3_aa: CASSNRQLYDGYTF
cdr3_nt: TGTGCCAGCAGCAACCGACAGCTATATGATGGCTACACCTTC
d_call: -
j_call: TRBJ1-2
clone_size: -
v_call: TRBV13

cdr3_aa: CASSDWGEDGYTF
cdr3_nt: TGTGCCAGCAGTGATTGGGGGGAAGATGGCTACACCTTC
d_call: -
j_call: TRBJ1-2
clone_size: -
v_call: TRBV6-1

cdr3_aa: CASSFTGNTGELFF
cdr3_nt: TGTGCCAGCAGCTTTACAGGGAACACCGGGGAGCTGTTTTTT
d_call: -
j_call: TRBJ2-2
clone_size: -
v_call: TRBV11-3

cdr3_aa: CSVLGHNSYNEQFF
cdr3_nt: TGCAGCGTTCTGGGACATAACTCCTACAATGAGCAGTTCTTC
d_call: -
j_call: TRBJ2-1
clone_size: -
v_call: TRBV29-1

cdr3_aa: CASSPRTGIEAFF
cdr3_nt: TGTGCCAGCAGCCCGCGGACTGGCATTGAAGCTTTCTTT
d_call: -
j_call: TRBJ1-1
clone_size: -
v_call: TRBV3-1/TRBV3-2

cdr3_aa: CASSQGGDNEQFF
cdr3_nt: TGCGCCAGCAGCCAAGGGGGAGACAATGAGCAGTTCTTC
d_call: -
j_call: TRBJ2-1
clone_size: -
v_call: TRBV4-1

cdr3_aa: CAISAGGTEAFF
cdr3_nt: TGTGCCATCAGTGCAGGGGGTACTGAAGCTTTCTTT
d_call: TRBD1
j_call: TRBJ1-1
clone_size: few
v_call: TRBV10-3

cdr3_aa: CASSIGTSGTNGEQFF
cdr3_nt: TGTGCCAGTAGTATAGGCACTAGCGGGACCAACGGGGAGCAGTTCTTC
d_call: TRBD2
j_call: TRBJ2-1
clone_size: -
v_call: TRBV19

cdr3_aa: CACGLAANNEQFF
cdr3_nt: TGTGCCTGTGGACTAGCGGCAAACAATGAGCAGTTCTTC
d_call: TRBD2
j_call: TRBJ2-1
clone_size: -
v_call: TRBV30

cdr3_aa: CASSELGGAEAFF
cdr3_nt: TGTGCCAGCAGTGAACTGGGGGGGGCTGAAGCTTTCTTT
d_call: -
j_call: TRBJ1-1
clone_size: -
v_call: TRBV2

cdr3_aa: CASSSTGRYGYTF
cdr3_nt: TGTGCCAGCAGTTCTACAGGGCGTTATGGCTACACCTTC
d_call: -
j_call: TRBJ1-2
clone_size: -
v_call: TRBV7-9

cdr3_aa: CASSLASGNGYTF
cdr3_nt: TGTGCCAGCAGCCTCGCCTCAGGGAATGGCTACACCTTC
d_call: -
j_call: TRBJ1-2
clone_size: -
v_call: TRBV5-6

cdr3_aa: CASSLGTGAYEQYF
cdr3_nt: TGCGCCAGCAGCCTAGGGACAGGGGCCTACGAGCAGTACTTC
d_call: TRBD1
j_call: TRBJ2-7
clone_size: -
v_call: TRBV5-1

cdr3_aa: CASSLGRGFQETQYF
cdr3_nt: TGCGCCAGCAGCCTGGGGAGGGGTTTCCAAGAGACCCAGTACTTC
d_call: TRBD2
j_call: TRBJ2-5
clone_size: -
v_call: TRBV5-1

cdr3_aa: CASSQDLWGGYEQYF
cdr3_nt: TGCGCCAGCAGCCAAGATCTGTGGGGGGGTTACGAGCAGTACTTC
d_call: TRBD2
j_call: TRBJ2-7
clone_size: -
v_call: TRBV4-3

cdr3_aa: CASSQDKSGSQETQYF
cdr3_nt: TGTGCCAGCAGCCAAGATAAAAGCGGGAGTCAAGAGACCCAGTACTTC
d_call: TRBD2
j_call: TRBJ2-5
clone_size: -
v_call: TRBV3-1/TRBV3-2

cdr3_aa: CASGRGSLENEQFF
cdr3_nt: TGTGCTAGTGGCCGCGGGAGTCTCGAGAATGAGCAGTTCTTC
d_call: TRBD2
j_call: TRBJ2-1
clone_size: -
v_call: TRBV12-5

cdr3_aa: CSAVGGVDEQYF
cdr3_nt: TGCAGCGCCGTAGGAGGGGTGGACGAGCAGTACTTC
d_call: -
j_call: TRBJ2-7
clone_size: -
v_call: TRBV29-1

cdr3_aa: CASSLGQGFYSPLHF
cdr3_nt: TGTGCCAGCAGCTTGGGACAGGGGTTTTATTCACCCCTCCACTTT
d_call: TRBD1
j_call: TRBJ1-6
clone_size: -
v_call: TRBV5-6

cdr3_aa: CASSNGQGTGSTDTQYF
cdr3_nt: TGTGCCAGCAGCAACGGTCAGGGGACCGGGAGCACAGATACGCAGTATTTT
d_call: -
j_call: TRBJ2-3
clone_size: -
v_call: TRBV7-2

cdr3_aa: CASSPQEVNTEAFF
cdr3_nt: TGTGCCAGCTCACCGCAGGAGGTGAACACTGAAGCTTTCTTT
d_call: -
j_call: TRBJ1-1
clone_size: few
v_call: TRBV18

cdr3_aa: CASSRIAGQETQYF
cdr3_nt: TGCGCCAGCAGCCGAATAGCGGGGCAAGAGACCCAGTACTTC
d_call: TRBD2
j_call: TRBJ2-5
clone_size: -
v_call: TRBV4-1

cdr3_aa: CASSRLAGASDTQYF
cdr3_nt: TGTGCCAGCAGCCGACTAGCGGGAGCCTCAGATACGCAGTATTTT
d_call: TRBD2
j_call: TRBJ2-3
clone_size: -
v_call: TRBV14

cdr3_aa: CASSQDRDREKLFF
cdr3_nt: TGTGCCAGCAGCCAAGACAGGGATCGGGAAAAACTGTTTTTT
d_call: -
j_call: TRBJ1-4
clone_size: -
v_call: TRBV3-1/TRBV3-2

cdr3_aa: CASSLIKEGLAYF
cdr3_nt: TGTGCCAGCAGCTTAATCAAGGAAGGACTAGCGTACTTC
d_call: TRBD2
j_call: TRBJ2-7
clone_size: -
v_call: TRBV7-8

cdr3_aa: CASSFGIPPPSNTGELFF
cdr3_nt: TGTGCCAGCAGCTTCGGGATCCCTCCCCCGTCAAACACCGGGGAGCTGTTTTTT
d_call: -
j_call: TRBJ2-2
clone_size: once
v_call: TRBV7-8

cdr3_aa: CATSRDRHTNTEAFF
cdr3_nt: TGTGCCACCAGCAGAGATCGACATACGAACACTGAAGCTTTCTTT
d_call: -
j_call: TRBJ1-1
clone_size: -
v_call: TRBV15

cdr3_aa: CASSTPGGNVANEKLFF
cdr3_nt: TGTGCCAGCAGCACCCCAGGGGGGAACGTCGCTAATGAAAAACTGTTTTTT
d_call: TRBD1
j_call: TRBJ1-4
clone_size: -
v_call: TRBV7-9

cdr3_aa: CASSPRQSTDTQYF
cdr3_nt: TGTGCCAGTAGTCCAAGACAGAGCACAGATACGCAGTATTTT
d_call: -
j_call: TRBJ2-3
clone_size: -
v_call: TRBV19

cdr3_aa: CASSLGQGRGEKLFF
cdr3_nt: TGTGCCAGCAGCTTAGGACAGGGCAGAGGCGAAAAACTGTTTTTT
d_call: TRBD1
j_call: TRBJ1-4
clone_size: -
v_call: TRBV7-9

cdr3_aa: CASTVKGYGNQPQHF
cdr3_nt: TGTGCCAGCACCGTAAAGGGGTATGGAAATCAGCCCCAGCATTTT
d_call: -
j_call: TRBJ1-5
clone_size: -
v_call: TRBV6-5

cdr3_aa: CASTVQGGNEQFF
cdr3_nt: TGTGCCAGCACCGTACAGGGGGGGAATGAGCAGTTCTTC
d_call: -
j_call: TRBJ2-1
clone_size: -
v_call: TRBV5-4

cdr3_aa: CASSQSIRTGSYEQYF
cdr3_nt: TGTGCCAGCAGCCAATCGATCCGGACAGGCTCCTACGAGCAGTACTTC
d_call: TRBD1
j_call: TRBJ2-7
clone_size: -
v_call: TRBV16

cdr3_aa: CASNDRNYQPQHF
cdr3_nt: TGTGCCAGCAACGACAGGAATTACCAGCCCCAGCATTTT
d_call: -
j_call: TRBJ1-5
clone_size: -
v_call: TRBV27